This is a list of T cell receptor beta chains from one sample in a study of T cells in Graves' hyperthyroidism and ophthalmopathy. TCRdb ran MiXCR on the multiplex PCR reads and lists one entry per CDR3 protein. The sample has just over 550,000 distinct CDR3 sequences, around 45% seen once. The sample taken for sequencing was peripheral blood or thyroid tissue (not recorded which). The receptors stem from a woman under 30 with Graves' hyperthyroidism. CDR3s leave out the opening cysteine and the closing phenylalanine or tryptophan.

j_gene: TRBJ1-1
v_gene: TRBV7-2
CDR3aa: ASSQWDRNTEAF

j_gene: TRBJ2-7
v_gene: TRBV7-3
CDR3aa: ASSFPGLVYEQY

j_gene: TRBJ1-3
v_gene: TRBV6-1
CDR3aa: ASTGWGERNTIY

j_gene: TRBJ2-2
v_gene: TRBV19
CDR3aa: AWRETGELF

j_gene: TRBJ2-7
v_gene: TRBV7-3
CDR3aa: ATPGLAETYEQY

j_gene: TRBJ2-5
v_gene: TRBV7-9
CDR3aa: ASSTQGSQETQY

j_gene: TRBJ2-5
v_gene: TRBV25-1
CDR3aa: ASARDRGGETQY

j_gene: TRBJ1-2
v_gene: TRBV14
CDR3aa: AGSSHTGLNYGYT

j_gene: TRBJ2-6
v_gene: TRBV15
CDR3aa: ATIRMASGANVLT

j_gene: TRBJ2-2
v_gene: TRBV5-1
CDR3aa: ASSTGLDSTGELF

j_gene: TRBJ1-4
v_gene: TRBV2
CDR3aa: ASGGQGGIEKLF

j_gene: TRBJ1-6
v_gene: TRBV12-3/TRBV12-4
CDR3aa: ASSSMGSPLH

j_gene: TRBJ2-5
v_gene: TRBV2
CDR3aa: ARRQGRETQY

j_gene: TRBJ1-2
v_gene: TRBV20-1
CDR3aa: SASRNYGYT

j_gene: TRBJ1-5
v_gene: TRBV24-1
CDR3aa: ASTFGGDYQPQH

j_gene: TRBJ2-7
v_gene: TRBV7-2
CDR3aa: ASSFIRQGGSEQY

j_gene: TRBJ1-2
v_gene: TRBV15
CDR3aa: ASKETGTGDYGYT

j_gene: TRBJ1-6
v_gene: TRBV6-1
CDR3aa: ASSSVASSYNSPLH

j_gene: TRBJ1-1
v_gene: TRBV14
CDR3aa: ASSHSGVLTEAF

j_gene: TRBJ1-1
v_gene: TRBV7-9
CDR3aa: ASSSTGGYANEAF

j_gene: TRBJ2-7
v_gene: TRBV10-3
CDR3aa: AIPGQGDEQY

j_gene: TRBJ2-5
v_gene: TRBV7-2
CDR3aa: ASSFGGEETQY

j_gene: TRBJ2-5
v_gene: TRBV29-1
CDR3aa: SSLGGTGETQY

j_gene: TRBJ2-5
v_gene: TRBV7-2
CDR3aa: ASSQDWRVWGQETQY

j_gene: TRBJ1-5
v_gene: TRBV19
CDR3aa: ASSSLGQGVNQPQH

j_gene: TRBJ1-2
v_gene: TRBV20-1
CDR3aa: SANLGQGGGYT

j_gene: TRBJ2-3
v_gene: TRBV7-9
CDR3aa: ASSPSGRARTDTQY

j_gene: TRBJ2-5
v_gene: TRBV20-1
CDR3aa: SARDARGREETQY

j_gene: TRBJ1-2
v_gene: TRBV2
CDR3aa: ASSDEYGYT

j_gene: TRBJ2-7
v_gene: TRBV7-9
CDR3aa: ASSPLSGTSAYEQY

j_gene: TRBJ2-4
v_gene: TRBV29-1
CDR3aa: SVESGSQNIQY

j_gene: TRBJ1-1
v_gene: TRBV2
CDR3aa: ASMGPDTPAF

j_gene: TRBJ1-4
v_gene: TRBV7-2
CDR3aa: ASSLAGTGGEKLF

j_gene: TRBJ1-3
v_gene: TRBV10-3
CDR3aa: AISGTGASSGNTIY

j_gene: TRBJ2-5
v_gene: TRBV7-3
CDR3aa: ASSLNGQGVETQY

j_gene: TRBJ2-7
v_gene: TRBV20-1
CDR3aa: SASSGVRSYEQY

j_gene: TRBJ2-2
v_gene: TRBV7-9
CDR3aa: ASSLTEELF

j_gene: TRBJ1-2
v_gene: TRBV24-1
CDR3aa: ASSPGGGRANYGYT

j_gene: TRBJ1-5
v_gene: TRBV7-9
CDR3aa: ASSFRTGEDQPQH

j_gene: TRBJ1-1
v_gene: TRBV2
CDR3aa: ASSLTGGHWSTEAF

j_gene: TRBJ1-4
v_gene: TRBV20-1
CDR3aa: SARGRGAEKLF

j_gene: TRBJ2-5
v_gene: TRBV20-1
CDR3aa: SARAELAETQY

j_gene: TRBJ2-7
v_gene: TRBV7-1
CDR3aa: ASSSPIREGTWEQY

j_gene: TRBJ2-7
v_gene: TRBV5-1
CDR3aa: ASSYSGPAQSYEQY

j_gene: TRBJ1-1
v_gene: TRBV25-1
CDR3aa: ASSDPRQRWTDEAF